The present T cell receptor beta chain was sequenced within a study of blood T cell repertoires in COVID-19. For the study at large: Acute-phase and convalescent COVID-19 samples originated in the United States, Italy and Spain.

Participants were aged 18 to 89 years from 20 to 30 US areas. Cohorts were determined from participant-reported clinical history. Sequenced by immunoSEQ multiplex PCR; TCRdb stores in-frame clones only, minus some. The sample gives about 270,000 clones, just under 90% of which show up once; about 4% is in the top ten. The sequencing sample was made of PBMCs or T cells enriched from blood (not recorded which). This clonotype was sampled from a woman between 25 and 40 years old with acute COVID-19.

In DNA form, the CDR3 reads TGCGCCAGCAGTGAGCTTCCACTAGGGGGTGGCGGGGAGCTGTTTTTT. Protein product: CASSELPLGGGGELFF. V and J are TRBV10-1 and TRBJ2-2; possibly TRBD1 for D (6 bases). The CDR3 runs 16 residues. V shed 2 bases and J shed 7 bases, with 17 bases lying between them. Germline V gene lookup returns CDR1 WNHNN and CDR2 SYGVQD (reference sequence).